A single sample gave rise to the 27 T cell receptor beta chains below, sequenced in a study of Ad26.COV2.S vaccination and SARS-CoV-2 variants. Treatment defined: about 20 received Ad26.COV2.S at low or high dose, single or two shots; several received placebo; per-sample allocation not given. Sampling occurred on day 63 after the first vaccine or placebo injection. The table came from immunoSEQ multiplex PCR; TCRdb's copy has only in-frame clones and leaves some out. The table includes 430,000 or so clones, 75% to 90% detected once. Source: peripheral blood, taken in a trial of Ad26.COV2.S vaccine versus placebo. The receptors come from a person between 18 and 65 years old who received the Ad26.COV2.S COVID-19 vaccine or a placebo.

This clone was counted a single time. V gene TRBV14 combines with J gene TRBJ1-2, with a weak D call TRBD1 (6 bases). The CDR3 runs 15 residues. V was trimmed by 0 bases and J by 8 bases, leaving 16 bases between them. Germline CDR1 and CDR2: SGHDN and FVKESK. CDR3 protein: CASSQEGGNLRGYTF. The DNA for the CDR3 is TGTGCCAGCAGCCAAGAGGGGGGCAACCTTAGGGGCTACACCTTC.

The genes are TRBV7-2 and TRBJ2-2, with D tentatively TRBD1 or TRBD2 (5 bases each). Germline CDR1 SGHTA, CDR2 FQGNSA. There are 16 residues in the CDR3. Trimming removed 1 base at V and 2 bases at J, with 11 bases between. In nucleotides, the CDR3 is TGTGCCAGCAGCTTAGTTGGGACGGATAACACCGGGGAGCTGTTTTTT. Residues: CASSLVGTDNTGELFF.

This chain uses TRBV7-3 with TRBJ2-5, with no clear D. Germline CDR1 reads SGHTA; CDR2 reads FQGTGA. This CDR3 is built from 14 residues. V lost 4 bases and J 1 base, leaving 10 bases between the germline ends. The CDR3 loop reads CASSSLGRQETQYF. CDR3 coding DNA: TGTGCCAGCAGCTCTTTGGGCCGCCAAGAGACCCAGTACTTC.

The chain is built from TRBV9 and TRBJ2-6; D possibly corresponds to TRBD1 (5 bases). The CDR3 consists of 16 residues. CDR1 and CDR2 from the germline V gene are SGDLS and YYNGEE. V shed 4 bases and J shed 0 bases, with 11 bases lying between them. The chain's CDR3 is CASSPTASSGANVLTF. The CDR3 bases are TGTGCCAGCAGCCCGACAGCGAGCTCTGGGGCCAACGTCCTGACTTTC.

CDR3 bases: TGTGCCAGCAGCGGGACTAGGAGCGGCCGGGAGCTGTTTTTT. Its translation: CASSGTRSGRELFF. The chain couples TRBV5-4 to TRBJ2-2; 8 bases agree with TRBD2. The CDR3 is 14 amino acids. CDR1 SGHNT and CDR2 YYREEE come from the germline V gene (reference sequence). V dropped 4 bases and J dropped 9; count of bases not matched to a gene: 8.

The chain carries TRBV10-3 and TRBJ2-1, with 7 bases lining up with TRBD2. Trimming took 0 bases from V and 0 from J; bases not matched to a gene: 5. The CDR3 contains 17 residues. Looked up from germline, CDR1 is ENHRY and CDR2 is SYGVKD. Here the CDR3 reads CAISESTAGPSYNEQFF. The CDR3 nucleotides read TGTGCCATCAGTGAGTCAACAGCGGGACCCTCCTACAATGAGCAGTTCTTC.

CDR3 residues: CSAPLIQVAGLGGYTF. The DNA of the CDR3 is TGCAGCGCCCCACTCATTCAAGTGGCCGGCCTAGGTGGCTACACCTTC. V and J are TRBV29-1 and TRBJ1-2; D is unresolved. The V gene's germline CDR1 is SQVTM and CDR2 ANQGSEA. The CDR3 spans 16 residues. Trimming pared 7 bases from V and 7 bases from J, leaving 28 bases between.

The rearrangement uses TRBV7-2 and TRBJ1-6, with 8 positions matching TRBD1. CDR3 length: 14 amino acids. The J segment lost 10 bases and the V segment lost 5 bases, leaving 7 bases of the junction unmatched. Per the germline V gene, CDR1 is SGHTA and CDR2 is FQGNSA. CDR3 amino acids: CASSPGQGRSPLHF. The CDR3 region has the DNA TGTGCCAGCAGCCCAGGACAGGGCCGCTCACCCCTCCACTTT.

The gene calls are TRBV4-3 and TRBJ1-5; TRBD1 is a possible D gene (5 bases). Between the trimmed V and J ends, which lost 0 bases and 5 bases, there was a span of 11 bases. Germline-derived CDR1 and CDR2 are LGHNA and YSLEER. The CDR3 spans 15 residues. The CDR3 nucleotides are TGCGCCAGCAGCCAAGATTGGAGGGGAGATCAGCCCCAGCATTTT. Translating gives CASSQDWRGDQPQHF.

This chain uses TRBV9 with TRBJ1-4; 8 bases map to TRBD1. Germline V CDR1 and CDR2: SGDLS, YYNGEE. V was pared by 3 bases and J by 6 bases, with 19 bases of the junction left unmatched. This CDR3 is 19 amino acids long. CDR3 residues: CASSETISTPLQGDEKLFF. The CDR3 nucleotides are TGTGCCAGCAGCGAAACCATTTCCACACCACTACAGGGGGATGAAAAACTGTTTTTT.

The chain is built from TRBV9 and TRBJ1-1; 7 bases map to TRBD1. The V gene's germline CDR1 is SGDLS and CDR2 YYNGEE. The junction had 5 bases not matched to a gene; V was cut back by 0 bases and J by 0 bases. CDR3 size: 16 residues. This CDR3 reads CASSVEGQLMNTEAFF. The DNA of the CDR3 is TGTGCCAGCAGCGTAGAGGGACAGCTCATGAACACTGAAGCTTTCTTT. The variable domain in full, completed from reference TRBV9 and TRBJ1-1, reads DSGVTQTPKHLITATGQRVTLRCSPRSGDLSVYWYQQSLDQGLQFLIQYYNGEERAKGNILERFSAQQFPDLHSELNLSSLELGDSALYFCASSVEGQLMNTEAFFGQGTRLTVV.

V and J are TRBV19 and TRBJ1-1; 7 nucleotides agree with TRBD1. This CDR3 is built from 12 residues. V lost 9 bases to trimming and J lost 4 bases; unmatched junction nucleotides: 5. CDR1 is LNHDA and CDR2 is SQIVND in the germline V gene (reference sequence). The CDR3 sequence: CASKDRVTEAFF. The DNA of the CDR3 is TGTGCCAGCAAAGACAGGGTCACTGAAGCTTTCTTT.

This chain links TRBV13 with TRBJ1-1; no reliable D call. The CDR3 has 13 amino acids. From germline, CDR1 is PRHDT and CDR2 FYEKMQ (reference sequence). V was shortened by 3 bases and J by 4 bases, with 9 bases between the two germline ends. DNA for the CDR3: TGTGCCAGCAGCTTTTTGGTGAGCACTGAAGCTTTCTTT. Amino acids: CASSFLVSTEAFF. Filled out from reference TRBV13 and TRBJ1-1, the complete variable domain reads AAGVIQSPRHLIKEKRETATLKCYPIPRHDTVYWYQQGPGQDPQFLISFYEKMQSDKGSIPDRFSAQQFSDYHSELNMSSLELGDSALYFCASSFLVSTEAFFGQGTRLTVV.

This clone was recorded once. This chain uses TRBV5-1 with TRBJ2-2; 8 bases align to TRBD1. The J segment lost 3 bases and the V segment lost 5 bases, leaving 6 bases of the junction unmatched. The CDR3 spans 15 residues. Germline CDR1 and CDR2: SGHRS and YFSETQ. CDR3 bases: TGCGCCAGCAGTCCGGACAGGGTGTACACCGGGGAGCTGTTTTTT. Its protein product is CASSPDRVYTGELFF.

This chain joins TRBV18 and TRBJ1-2; 9 nucleotides align to TRBD1. CDR3 length equals 13 residues. Per germline, CDR1 KGHSH and CDR2 LQKENI. V lost 3 bases, J lost 5 bases, and 1 base stayed unmatched. DNA for the CDR3: TGTGCCAGCTCACCGACAGGGGGATATGGCTACACCTTC. Its translation is CASSPTGGYGYTF.

The sample holds many counts of this clone. V is TRBV6-1 and J is TRBJ1-6; 11 nucleotides line up with TRBD1. J gave up 9 bases and V 1 base, and 2 bases lay outside the gene matches. Looked up from germline, CDR1 is MNHNS and CDR2 is SASEGT. The CDR3 is made up of 15 amino acids. The chain's CDR3 is CASSEVGTGGSPLHF. As DNA, the CDR3 is TGTGCCAGCAGTGAAGTAGGGACAGGGGGTTCACCCCTCCACTTT.

This clone was seen a handful of times. The V gene is TRBV20-1, the J gene TRBJ2-3; D is ambiguous. This CDR3 is 10 amino acids long. Between the trimmed V and J ends, which lost 5 bases and 4 bases, there was a span of 4 bases. Germline CDR1 is DFQATT and CDR2 is SNEGSKA (reference sequence). For the CDR3, the DNA is TGCAGTGCTCGGGCAGATACGCAGTATTTT. Translated: CSARADTQYF.

V and J are TRBV11-1 and TRBJ1-1; the D gene is possibly TRBD1 (6 bases). Germline V gene data show CDR1 as SGHAT and CDR2 as FQDESV (reference sequence). V lost 2 bases and J lost 3, with 10 bases in between. The CDR3 loop spans 14 amino acids. CDR3 coding DNA: TGTGCCAGCAGCTTAACAGGGAGGGACACTGAAGCTTTCTTT. This sequence encodes CASSLTGRDTEAFF.

The V call is TRBV28, the J call TRBJ1-2, with TRBD1 as a possible D gene (6 bases). V shed 6 bases and J shed 8 bases, with 22 bases lying between them. CDR1 and CDR2 (germline): MDHEN, SYDVKM. The CDR3 spans 15 residues. The CDR3 loop reads CASSRQVLPDRGYTF. CDR3 bases: TGTGCCAGCAGCCGACAGGTCTTACCGGATAGGGGCTACACCTTC.

V and J are TRBV30 and TRBJ1-5; D gene uncertain. The CDR3 sequence is 14 residues long. Germline V CDR1 and CDR2: GTSNPN, SVGIG (reference sequence). V lost 2 bases and J lost 2, with 10 bases in between. The CDR3 DNA reads TGTGCCTGGAGTTTGGCTATCGGCAATCAGCCCCAGCATTTT. This translates into CAWSLAIGNQPQHF.

The genes are TRBV19 and TRBJ2-1, with no clear D. CDR3 length: 11 amino acids. Germline V gives CDR1 LNHDA, CDR2 SQIVND (reference sequence). V was clipped by 3 bases and J by 7 bases, with 4 bases between them. Written as DNA, the CDR3 is TGTGCCAGTAGTATTTGGAATGAGCAGTTCTTC. As protein: CASSIWNEQFF.

This chain connects TRBV2 to TRBJ1-2; TRBD1 agrees at 10 bases. With V trimmed by 7 bases and J by 6 bases, 5 bases remained unmatched. This CDR3 region has 13 residues. CDR1 is SNHLY and CDR2 is FYNNEI in the germline V gene. The CDR3 DNA follows: TGTGCCAGCACCAAGACAGGGGGCAATGGCTACACCTTC. This encodes CASTKTGGNGYTF.

This chain connects TRBV7-3 to TRBJ2-3; D gene uncertain. V shed 5 bases and J shed 1 base, with 7 bases lying between them. The germline CDR1 and CDR2 sequences are SGHTA and FQGTGA. This CDR3 is built from 13 residues. CDR3 region: CASSPLGTDTQYF. DNA for the CDR3: TGTGCCAGCAGCCCCCTCGGCACAGATACGCAGTATTTT.

The chain has TRBV5-1 and TRBJ1-2; D ambiguous. Germline V gene data show CDR1 as SGHRS and CDR2 as YFSETQ. The CDR3 is 14 amino acids. V gave up 3 bases and J gave up 4 bases, with 13 bases separating them. CDR3 in DNA: TGCGCCAGCAGCTCCGACGGGCGGGGCTATGGCTACACCTTC. Translation: CASSSDGRGYGYTF. Complete variable domain (other parts from reference TRBV5-1 and TRBJ1-2): KAGVTQTPRYLIKTRGQQVTLSCSPISGHRSVSWYQQTPGQGLQFLFEYFSETQRNKGNFPGRFSGRQFSNSRSEMNVSTLELGDSALYLCASSSDGRGYGYTFGSGTRLTVV.

The rearrangement uses TRBV7-2 and TRBJ2-1, with D possibly called TRBD1 or TRBD2 (6 bases each). Trimming stripped 1 base from V and 2 bases from J, with 9 bases between. The CDR3 is made up of 15 amino acids. Germline V gene sequence: CDR1 SGHTA, CDR2 FQGNSA. The CDR3 nucleotides are TGTGCCAGCAGCTTAGTCCGGGGGCCCTACAATGAGCAGTTCTTC. Translation gives CASSLVRGPYNEQFF. Complete variable domain (other parts from reference TRBV7-2 and TRBJ2-1): GAGVSQSPSNKVTEKGKDVELRCDPISGHTALYWYRQSLGQGLEFLIYFQGNSAPDKSGLPSDRFSAERTGGSVSTLTIQRTQQEDSAVYLCASSLVRGPYNEQFFGPGTRLTVL.

This rearrangement joins TRBV7-3 to TRBJ2-6; 7 nucleotides line up with TRBD1. Germline V CDR1 and CDR2: SGHTA, FQGTGA. The CDR3 is 18 amino acids. The V gene end was trimmed by 4 bases and the J gene end by 7 bases; junction bases not matched to a gene: 16. The DNA for the CDR3 is TGTGCCAGCAGCTCCGGGACAGCCCCCTACACCGGCGCCAACGTCCTGACTTTC. This codes for CASSSGTAPYTGANVLTF. Full variable domain (rest looked up from reference TRBV7-3 and TRBJ2-6): GAGVSQTPSNKVTEKGKYVELRCDPISGHTALYWYRQSLGQGPEFLIYFQGTGAADDSGLPNDRFFAVRPEGSVSTLKIQRTERGDSAVYLCASSSGTAPYTGANVLTFGAGSRLTVL.

The chain has TRBV11-3 and TRBJ1-5; no clear D gene. The germline V and J ends were trimmed by 5 bases and 3 bases, with 8 bases remaining between them. The CDR3 totals 13 residues. The germline V gene has CDR1 SGHNT and CDR2 YENEEA. DNA of the CDR3: TGTGCCAGCAGCCAACAACACAATCAGCCCCAGCATTTT. Its protein product is CASSQQHNQPQHF.